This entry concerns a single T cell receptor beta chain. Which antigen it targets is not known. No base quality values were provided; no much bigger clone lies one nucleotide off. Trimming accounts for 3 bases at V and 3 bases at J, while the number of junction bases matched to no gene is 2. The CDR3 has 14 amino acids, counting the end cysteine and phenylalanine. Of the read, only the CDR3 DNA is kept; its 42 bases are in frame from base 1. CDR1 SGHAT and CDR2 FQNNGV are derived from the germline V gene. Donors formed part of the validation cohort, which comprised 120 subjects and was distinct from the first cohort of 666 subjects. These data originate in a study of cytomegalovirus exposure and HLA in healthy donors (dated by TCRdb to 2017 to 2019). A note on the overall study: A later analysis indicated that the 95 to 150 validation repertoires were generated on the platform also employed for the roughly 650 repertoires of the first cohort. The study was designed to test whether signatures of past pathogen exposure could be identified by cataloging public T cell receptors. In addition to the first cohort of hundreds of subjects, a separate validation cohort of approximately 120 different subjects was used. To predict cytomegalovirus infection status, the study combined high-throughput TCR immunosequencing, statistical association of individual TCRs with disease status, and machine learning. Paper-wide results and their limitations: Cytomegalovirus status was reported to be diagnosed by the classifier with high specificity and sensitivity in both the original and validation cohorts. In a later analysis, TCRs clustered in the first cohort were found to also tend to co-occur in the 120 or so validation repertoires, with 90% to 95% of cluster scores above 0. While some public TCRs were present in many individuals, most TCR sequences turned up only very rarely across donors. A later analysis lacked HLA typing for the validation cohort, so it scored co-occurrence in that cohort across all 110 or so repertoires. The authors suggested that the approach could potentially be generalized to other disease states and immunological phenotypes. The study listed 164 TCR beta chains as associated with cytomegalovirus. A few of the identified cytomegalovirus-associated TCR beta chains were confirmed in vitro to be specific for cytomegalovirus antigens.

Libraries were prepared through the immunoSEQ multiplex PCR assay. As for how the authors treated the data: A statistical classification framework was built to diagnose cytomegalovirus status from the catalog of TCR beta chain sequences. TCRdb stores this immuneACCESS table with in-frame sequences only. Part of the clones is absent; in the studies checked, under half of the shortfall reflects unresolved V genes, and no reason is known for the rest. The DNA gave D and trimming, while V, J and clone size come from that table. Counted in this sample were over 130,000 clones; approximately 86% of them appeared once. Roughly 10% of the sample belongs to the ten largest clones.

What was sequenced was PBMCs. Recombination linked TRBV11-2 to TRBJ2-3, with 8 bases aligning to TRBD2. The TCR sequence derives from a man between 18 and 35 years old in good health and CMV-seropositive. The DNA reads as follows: TGTGCCAGCAGCTTTGGGACTAGGACAGATACGCAGTATTTT. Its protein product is CASSFGTRTDTQYF.